This T cell receptor (beta chain) was sequenced in a study of blood T cells in healthy people across ages. A sample-barcoded 5' primer and a J-beta primer mix were used in a second PCR of roughly 7 to 11 cycles. TCRdb re-called the 5' RACE reads through MiXCR, storing one row per CDR3 protein. The data contain 1.4 million or so distinct CDR3 sequences, about 45% of them seen just once; the ten biggest clones take up around 4%. Germline V lookup: CDR1 ENHRY, CDR2 SYGVKD. Trimming left V 6 bases short and J 0 bases short, with 14 bases between. This CDR3 spans 15 amino acids. The sample was blood. The chain has TRBV10-3 and TRBJ1-2; D unresolved. This TCR was sampled from a woman younger than 35 in good health. DNA of the CDR3: TGTGCCATCAGGGTCGGGCACGGTACTAACTATGGCTACACCTTC. Its protein product is CAIRVGHGTNYGYTF.